Listed here are 17 T cell receptor beta chains from one sample, sequenced in a study of blood T cell repertoires in COVID-19. The protocol was immunoSEQ multiplex PCR, while the TCRdb copy is restricted to in-frame clones and leaves out a portion. The sample carries approximately 300,000 clones, approximately 88% recorded once. The material sequenced was peripheral blood. The origin of the receptors is a woman between 50 and 59 years old with active or convalescent COVID-19.

The chain has TRBV5-5 and TRBJ2-2; 7 bases match TRBD2. CDR1 is SGHKS and CDR2 is YYEKEE in the germline V gene (reference sequence). This CDR3 has 15 amino acids. Trimming cost V 0 bases and J 7 bases; bases outside gene matches: 6. CDR3 nucleotides: TGTGCCAGCAGCTTGGCTAGACTAGCCAACGGGGAGCTGTTTTTT. Translated, it gives CASSLARLANGELFF.

Only a few counts were recorded for this clone. V usage is TRBV19 and J usage is TRBJ2-2; TRBD2 might be the D (5 bases). Germline V gene lookup returns CDR1 LNHDA and CDR2 SQIVND (reference sequence). The CDR3 sequence is 15 residues long. Trimming removed 5 bases from V and 6 bases from J, with 16 bases in between. CDR3 nucleotides: TGTGCCAGTAGTCCACGCGGGTTGCCCCCCGGGGAGCTGTTTTTT. Residues: CASSPRGLPPGELFF.

The DNA for the CDR3 is TGCGCCAGCAGCCAAGGATCAGGAAACACTGAAGCTTTCTTT. Protein product: CASSQGSGNTEAFF. V gene TRBV4-3 combines with J gene TRBJ1-1, with no clear D. Trimming pared 1 base from V and 2 bases from J, leaving 8 bases between. CDR1 is LGHNA and CDR2 is YSLEER in the germline V gene. The CDR3 is 14 residues long.

The J gene is TRBJ1-2, the V gene TRBV4-1; D is uncertain. The CDR3 loop spans 14 amino acids. The ends were cut back, 4 bases at V and 7 bases at J, with 16 bases in the middle. The germline gives CDR1 MGHRA, CDR2 YSYEKL. The chain's CDR3 is CASSPTSGIIGYTF. In DNA form, the CDR3 reads TGCGCCAGCAGCCCCACCTCCGGGATTATTGGCTACACCTTC.

This sequence joins TRBV14 and TRBJ2-7; 7 nucleotides align to TRBD1. V shed 2 bases, J shed 3 bases, and the junction held 10 bases outside the gene matches. The CDR3 spans 16 residues. The germline V gene encodes CDR1 SGHDN and CDR2 FVKESK. The CDR3 is CASSQTHRGSNYEQYF. CDR3 sequence (DNA): TGTGCCAGCAGCCAAACCCACAGGGGTTCCAACTACGAGCAGTACTTC.

V and J are TRBV2 and TRBJ1-2; D call uncertain. CDR1 is SNHLY and CDR2 is FYNNEI in the germline V gene. V was cut by 5 bases and J by 4 bases, with 14 bases left in between. This CDR3 is built from 14 residues. The CDR3 region has the DNA TGTGCCAGCAGTCCAGAGGTCGCTCGCTATGGCTACACCTTC. Amino acids: CASSPEVARYGYTF.

The gene calls are TRBV5-4 and TRBJ2-5, with D unclear. V lost 0 bases, J lost 1 base, and 7 bases lay in between. The CDR3 sequence is 14 residues long. Germline V gene lookup returns CDR1 SGHNT and CDR2 YYREEE (reference sequence). For the CDR3, the DNA is TGTGCCAGCAGCTTGGGCGCCCTCCAAGAGACCCAGTACTTC. It is translated as CASSLGALQETQYF. The full variable domain, completed using reference TRBV5-4 and TRBJ2-5, is ETGVTQSPTHLIKTRGQQVTLRCSSQSGHNTVSWYQQALGQGPQFIFQYYREEENGRGNFPPRFSGLQFPNYSSELNVNALELDDSALYLCASSLGALQETQYFGPGTRLLVL.

The chain joins TRBV28 to TRBJ1-5; perhaps TRBD1 as D (6 bases). The CDR3 runs to 15 residues. V dropped 5 bases and J dropped 0 bases, with 11 bases sitting between them. Germline loops: CDR1 MDHEN, CDR2 SYDVKM. For the CDR3, the DNA is TGTGCCAGCAGTCCGGACAGTTATAGCAATCAGCCCCAGCATTTT. Translated: CASSPDSYSNQPQHF.

A single count supports this clone. J is TRBJ2-7 and V is TRBV5-1; 8 bases map to TRBD1. V shed 3 bases, J shed 2 bases, and the junction held 4 bases outside the gene matches. The germline CDR1 and CDR2 sequences are SGHRS and YFSETQ. This CDR3 comprises 14 residues. CDR3 residues: CASSSQGVTYEQYF. The DNA of the CDR3 is TGCGCCAGCAGCTCACAGGGGGTAACCTACGAGCAGTACTTC.

The CDR3 loop is CASSSNPRPRDTQYF. CDR3 in DNA: TGTGCCAGCAGCTCAAACCCTCGGCCTAGAGATACGCAGTATTTT. J is TRBJ2-3 and V is TRBV7-9; no clear D. V lost 4 bases to trimming and J lost 5 bases, with 16 bases between them. This CDR3 is 15 amino acids long. Germline CDR1 is SEHNR and CDR2 is FQNEAQ (reference sequence).

This sequence joins TRBV19 and TRBJ2-7; 8 nucleotides align to TRBD2. CDR1 is LNHDA and CDR2 is SQIVND in the germline V gene (reference sequence). Unmatched junction bases numbered 7, after V lost 5 bases and J lost 1 base. The CDR3 consists of 15 residues. CDR3 sequence reads: CASSGTSGGSYEQYF. CDR3 nucleotide sequence: TGTGCCAGTAGTGGAACTAGCGGTGGATCCTACGAGCAGTACTTC.

The chain joins TRBV5-1 to TRBJ2-1; D uncertain. CDR1 and CDR2 (germline): SGHRS, YFSETQ. Trimming left V 5 bases short and J 2 bases short, with 14 bases between. The CDR3 has 15 residues. DNA for the CDR3: TGCGCCAGCAGTTTAGACTTCGTAACCTACAATGAGCAGTTCTTC. It specifies CASSLDFVTYNEQFF.

V is TRBV2 and J is TRBJ2-2, with a possible D match to TRBD2 (5 bases). CDR3 length: 15 residues. V dropped 5 bases and J dropped 1 base, with 11 bases sitting between them. Germline CDR1 and CDR2: SNHLY and FYNNEI. DNA of the CDR3: TGTGCCAGCAGTCGGGATGGGGTGAACACCGGGGAGCTGTTTTTT. The encoded protein is CASSRDGVNTGELFF.

This clone was seen just once. V usage is TRBV7-9 and J usage is TRBJ1-3, with 8 nucleotides matching TRBD1. From germline, CDR1 is SEHNR and CDR2 FQNEAQ (reference sequence). The CDR3 extends over 15 amino acids. The V and J ends lost 5 bases and 3 bases, in that order; junction bases with no gene match: 6. In nucleotides, the CDR3 is TGTGCCAGCAGCCCCCAGGGGGCAGGTGGAAACACCATATATTTT. The encoded protein is CASSPQGAGGNTIYF.

This clone was seen a single time. This chain uses TRBV7-2 with TRBJ2-7; D is perhaps TRBD2 (6 bases). Trimming shortened V by 2 bases and J by 4 bases, and 12 bases separated the two germline ends. There are 14 residues in the CDR3. Germline V gene sequence: CDR1 SGHTA, CDR2 FQGNSA. The DNA of the CDR3 is TGTGCCAGCAGCTTATCAACGGGAGTATACGAGCAGTACTTC. Amino acids: CASSLSTGVYEQYF.

The chain carries TRBV9 and TRBJ2-7; 8 nucleotides agree with TRBD1. The ends lost 4 bases at V and 6 bases at J; junction bases unmatched: 12. The length of the CDR3 is 15 residues. Germline V gives CDR1 SGDLS, CDR2 YYNGEE. This CDR3 is CASSPGTGLRGEQYF. CDR3 bases: TGTGCCAGCAGCCCCGGGACAGGCTTGAGGGGCGAGCAGTACTTC.

This chain links TRBV5-1 with TRBJ2-3; 8 bases are shared with TRBD2. V shed 2 bases and J 3 bases; nucleotides not matched to a gene: 5. Germline values: CDR1 SGHRS, CDR2 YFSETQ. CDR3 length equals 15 residues. CDR3 sequence reads: CASSFLTSATDTQYF. CDR3 in DNA: TGCGCCAGCAGCTTTCTGACTAGCGCAACAGATACGCAGTATTTT. Full variable domain (rest looked up from reference TRBV5-1 and TRBJ2-3): KAGVTQTPRYLIKTRGQQVTLSCSPISGHRSVSWYQQTPGQGLQFLFEYFSETQRNKGNFPGRFSGRQFSNSRSEMNVSTLELGDSALYLCASSFLTSATDTQYFGPGTRLTVL.